These 9 T cell receptor beta chains were all obtained from the same sample, sequenced in a study of T cells in localized non-small cell lung cancer. TCRdb's table, derived via immunoSEQ multiplex PCR, lists solely in-frame clones and lacks some. This sample has 1,700 or so clones, with 30% to 40% found just once. The source was lung tumor tissue, collected before any cancer treatment. Every receptor here comes from a male donor aged 60 or over with stage III squamous cell lung carcinoma.

This clone has just a few counts. This chain joins TRBV6-8 and TRBJ1-6, with TRBD1 matching over 7 bases. The V segment lost 5 bases and the J segment 7 bases; nucleotides outside the gene matches: 5. From germline, CDR1 is MNHGY and CDR2 SAAAGT. This CDR3 region has 14 residues. The CDR3: CASSGDSRNSPLHF. Written as DNA, the CDR3 is TGTGCCAGCAGTGGGGACAGCCGAAATTCACCCCTCCACTTT.

The chain joins TRBV28 to TRBJ1-6; 7 bases map to TRBD1. Germline values: CDR1 MDHEN, CDR2 SYDVKM. The CDR3 spans 13 residues. The V and J ends lost 10 bases and 4 bases, in that order; junction bases with no gene match: 4. The CDR3 here is CATTGQYNSPLHF. CDR3 DNA: TGTGCCACCACGGGACAGTATAATTCACCCCTCCACTTT.

This clone was seen a few times. The V call is TRBV2, the J call TRBJ2-1, with TRBD1 matching over 7 bases. The V and J ends lost 6 bases and 6 bases, in that order; junction bases with no gene match: 2. Germline V gene data show CDR1 as SNHLY and CDR2 as FYNNEI. This CDR3 has 12 amino acids. DNA of the CDR3: TGTGCCAGCAGGTGGGACAGCAATGAGCAGTTCTTC. Translated, it gives CASRWDSNEQFF.

The rearrangement joins TRBV28 to TRBJ1-5; maybe TRBD1 (5 bases). CDR1 and CDR2 from the germline V gene are MDHEN and SYDVKM. The CDR3 extends over 14 amino acids. V was clipped by 7 bases and J by 4 bases, with 14 bases between them. Here the CDR3 reads CASTLGPRNQPQHF. Written as DNA, the CDR3 is TGTGCCAGCACCCTGGGACCGCGGAATCAGCCCCAGCATTTT.

As DNA, the CDR3 is TGTGCCAGCAGCGCCTTGTCTAGCCAAGAGACCCAGTACTTC. It codes for CASSALSSQETQYF. V and J are TRBV6-8 and TRBJ2-5, with unresolved D. Germline V lookup: CDR1 MNHGY, CDR2 SAAAGT. V was clipped by 6 bases and J by 1 base, with 12 bases between them. CDR3 length: 14 residues.

This clone came up a few times. This chain uses TRBV23-1 with TRBJ1-2; possibly TRBD1 for D (5 bases). TRBV23-1 is labeled an ORF, and its function is uncertain. The CDR3 contains 14 residues. V was cut by 6 bases and J by 3 bases, with 14 bases left in between. Written as DNA, the CDR3 is TGCGCCAGCAGCCCCCTTAGGGGTCACTATGGCTACACCTTC. Encoded protein: CASSPLRGHYGYTF.

This rearrangement joins TRBV11-3 to TRBJ2-2; 9 bases agree with TRBD1. Germline CDR1 SGHNT, CDR2 YENEEA. The CDR3 contains 15 residues. Unmatched junction bases numbered 4, after V lost 4 bases and J lost 4 bases. CDR3 nucleotide sequence: TGTGCCAGCAGCTCGCTACAGGGGGCCACCGGGGAGCTGTTTTTT. It encodes CASSSLQGATGELFF.

The genes are TRBV29-1 and TRBJ2-3; the match to TRBD1 covers 11 bases. V shed 3 bases, J shed 3 bases, and the junction held 2 bases outside the gene matches. Germline CDR1 is SQVTM and CDR2 is ANQGSEA. The CDR3 loop spans 14 amino acids. The CDR3 spells CSVEGQGVTDTQYF. The CDR3 DNA is TGCAGCGTTGAGGGACAGGGGGTGACAGATACGCAGTATTTT.

This clone was counted only a few times. The chain joins TRBV11-3 to TRBJ2-7; D possibly corresponds to TRBD1 (5 bases). The CDR3 consists of 18 residues. The V gene lost 4 bases and the J gene lost 3 bases, with 25 bases spanning the gap. CDR1 is SGHNT and CDR2 is YENEEA in the germline V gene. The CDR3 loop reads CASSSTDSRTALIYEQYF. The CDR3, as DNA: TGTGCCAGCAGCTCTACTGACAGCCGCACTGCCTTAATCTACGAGCAGTACTTC.